This T cell receptor beta chain was documented in a study of PD-1 blockade in classical Hodgkin lymphoma. Study background: Intravenous nivolumab at 3 mg/kg was given to patients every 2 weeks. The study, taken as a whole, reports: Baseline diversity in complete responders resembled that of newly diagnosed patients.

Remarks on this clone: Its cognate antigen is unknown.

This table comes from immunoSEQ multiplex PCR, and its TCRdb copy is limited to in-frame clones, with some not included. The sample shows approximately 44,000 clones, approximately 67% of them seen only once. Indicated time point: cycle 4 day 1 (C4D1), after 6 weeks of nivolumab. Every patient was affected by relapse after autologous stem cell transplantation, while exposure to brentuximab vedotin was not uniform. Per the germline V gene, CDR1 is SEHNR and CDR2 is FQNEAQ (reference sequence). The CDR3 consists of 14 residues. With 5 bases removed from V and 6 bases from J, the gap between germline ends came to 14 bases.

The sample consisted of peripheral blood mononuclear cells (PBMCs), taken before the fourth cycle of nivolumab. The chain has TRBV7-9 and TRBJ2-1; no clear D gene. The clonotype originates from a human donor with classical Hodgkin lymphoma. The CDR3 region is CASSNVGSPNEQFF. The CDR3 DNA follows: TGTGCCAGCAGCAACGTTGGTTCCCCCAATGAGCAGTTCTTC.